These 21 T cell receptor beta chains originate from one sample sequenced in a study of blood T cell repertoires in COVID-19. Here immunoSEQ multiplex PCR was the method, and the copy in TCRdb shows in-frame clones only, minus some. The table records around 99,000 clones, 85% to 90% of them present only once. The source material was peripheral blood. These receptors were collected from a human donor in a cohort sampled during active COVID-19.

The chain employs TRBV5-1 and TRBJ1-1, with unresolved D. CDR1 SGHRS and CDR2 YFSETQ come from the germline V gene. CDR3 length equals 13 residues. Trimming cost V 4 bases and J 3 bases, with 10 bases left between them. CDR3 in amino acids: CASSEGVDTEAFF. The CDR3 DNA is TGCGCCAGCAGCGAGGGCGTAGACACTGAAGCTTTCTTT.

The chain employs TRBV7-2 and TRBJ1-1; D unclear. The V gene's germline CDR1 is SGHTA and CDR2 FQGNSA. CDR3 length: 13 residues. V shed 4 bases and J shed 0 bases, with 6 bases lying between them. CDR3 DNA: TGTGCCAGCAGCTACACCATGAACACTGAAGCTTTCTTT. This gives the protein CASSYTMNTEAFF.

V gene TRBV4-1 combines with J gene TRBJ1-1, with D unclear. The CDR3 extends over 13 amino acids. Per germline, CDR1 MGHRA and CDR2 YSYEKL. Deletions cut 0 bases from V and 7 bases from J, with 9 bases between. The CDR3 DNA follows: TGCGCCAGCAGCCAAGACAGGAAGGTTGAAGCTTTCTTT. Its translation is CASSQDRKVEAFF.

The CDR3 sequence is CASSLRQIGANTEAFF. DNA of the CDR3: TGCGCCAGCAGCTTGCGGCAAATAGGGGCGAACACTGAAGCTTTCTTT. The chain is built from TRBV5-1 and TRBJ1-1, with a tentative D call TRBD1 (5 bases). The CDR3 spans 16 residues. Germline CDR1 and CDR2: SGHRS and YFSETQ. Trimming shortened V by 1 base and J by 1 base, and 14 bases separated the two germline ends. The variable domain in full, completed from reference TRBV5-1 and TRBJ1-1, reads KAGVTQTPRYLIKTRGQQVTLSCSPISGHRSVSWYQQTPGQGLQFLFEYFSETQRNKGNFPGRFSGRQFSNSRSEMNVSTLELGDSALYLCASSLRQIGANTEAFFGQGTRLTVV.

The chain carries TRBV19 and TRBJ2-2; D unresolved. Trimming cost V 1 base and J 11 bases, with 11 bases left between them. CDR1 and CDR2 from the germline V gene are LNHDA and SQIVND (reference sequence). This CDR3 has 13 residues. This CDR3 is CASSIALESELFF. For the CDR3, the DNA is TGTGCCAGTAGTATAGCCCTAGAAAGTGAGCTGTTTTTT.

V and J are TRBV6-2 or TRBV6-3 and TRBJ2-5, with 10 bases that match TRBD2. The CDR3 consists of 16 residues. The ends lost 6 bases at V and 5 bases at J; junction bases unmatched: 12. Looked up from germline, CDR1 is MNHEY and CDR2 is SVGEGT. The CDR3 DNA follows: TGTGCCAGCAGCCCCCTCGGTAGCGGGAGGCGGGAGACCCAGTACTTC. Its translation: CASSPLGSGRRETQYF.

The chain uses TRBV18 and TRBJ2-7; D is unclear. From germline, CDR1 is KGHSH and CDR2 LQKENI. CDR3 length equals 11 residues. The germline V and J ends were trimmed by 3 bases and 3 bases, with 3 bases remaining between them. The CDR3 protein is CASSPNYEQYF. DNA for the CDR3: TGTGCCAGCTCACCTAACTACGAGCAGTACTTC.

J is TRBJ1-2 and V is TRBV7-9; 7 bases are shared with TRBD1. Trimming cost V 2 bases and J 7 bases; bases outside gene matches: 10. Germline lookup yields CDR1 SEHNR and CDR2 FQNEAQ (reference sequence). The CDR3 runs 15 residues. The CDR3 nucleotides read TGTGCCAGCAGCTTATATCGACAGGGTAATGGTGGCTACACCTTC. The encoded protein is CASSLYRQGNGGYTF.

The chain carries TRBV9 and TRBJ2-1, with 7 bases identical to TRBD1. Germline V gene data show CDR1 as SGDLS and CDR2 as YYNGEE. The CDR3 extends over 15 amino acids. V gave up 3 bases and J gave up 2 bases; unmatched junction bases: 5. The CDR3 here is CASSEGQGAYNEQFF. The CDR3 DNA reads as TGTGCCAGCAGCGAGGGGCAGGGGGCCTACAATGAGCAGTTCTTC. Based on the CDR3 plus reference TRBV9 and TRBJ2-1, the full variable domain is DSGVTQTPKHLITATGQRVTLRCSPRSGDLSVYWYQQSLDQGLQFLIQYYNGEERAKGNILERFSAQQFPDLHSELNLSSLELGDSALYFCASSEGQGAYNEQFFGPGTRLTVL.

This clone has just one count. The chain has TRBV7-3 and TRBJ1-2; no clear D gene. V lost 0 bases and J 7 bases, leaving 9 bases between the germline ends. The CDR3 is 13 residues long. CDR1 and CDR2 from the germline V gene are SGHTA and FQGTGA. The CDR3 sequence is CASSLTGGSGYTF. Here the CDR3 DNA reads TGTGCCAGCAGCTTAACGGGAGGGAGTGGCTACACCTTC.

V gene TRBV6-5 combines with J gene TRBJ2-7; 8 bases map to TRBD2. After removal of 6 bases from V and 1 base from J, the junction contained 5 bases not matched to a gene. The germline V gene has CDR1 MNHEY and CDR2 SVGAGI. This CDR3 region has 14 residues. The CDR3 reads CASSPRLASYEQYF. CDR3 bases: TGTGCCAGCAGCCCCCGACTAGCGTCCTACGAGCAGTACTTC.

The CDR3 region is CASGIQGVDNEQFF. DNA for the CDR3: TGTGCTAGTGGTATACAAGGGGTGGACAATGAGCAGTTCTTC. The rearrangement links TRBV12-5 to TRBJ2-1; the D gene is possibly TRBD1 (5 bases). Germline V gives CDR1 LGHNT, CDR2 FRNRAP. The ends were cut back, 5 bases at V and 5 bases at J, with 13 bases in the middle. The CDR3 runs to 14 residues.

The chain employs TRBV6-2 or TRBV6-3 and TRBJ1-6; D not certain. The CDR3 sequence is 12 residues long. V dropped 4 bases and J dropped 6 bases, with 4 bases sitting between them. Germline CDR1 and CDR2: MNHEY and SVGEGT. CDR3 sequence reads: CASSFRNSPLHF. The DNA for the CDR3 is TGTGCCAGCAGTTTCCGTAATTCACCCCTCCACTTT.

The chain's CDR3 is CASSDDRDRVTYEQYF. The CDR3, as DNA: TGTGCCAGCAGTGACGATCGGGACAGGGTCACCTACGAGCAGTACTTC. The chain couples TRBV2 to TRBJ2-7, with 9 bases lining up with TRBD1. CDR3 length equals 16 residues. The J segment lost 2 bases and the V segment lost 3 bases, leaving 8 bases of the junction unmatched. The germline CDR1 and CDR2 sequences are SNHLY and FYNNEI.

V usage is TRBV5-1 and J usage is TRBJ2-3; D unclear. V lost 3 bases and J lost 2, with 13 bases in between. The germline gives CDR1 SGHRS, CDR2 YFSETQ. The CDR3 sequence is 15 residues long. DNA for the CDR3: TGCGCCAGCAGCTCCCAGACTTATTCCACAGATACGCAGTATTTT. The encoded protein is CASSSQTYSTDTQYF.

This chain connects TRBV9 to TRBJ2-2, with 12 bases lining up with TRBD2. CDR1 is SGDLS, CDR2 YYNGEE, per germline. The J segment lost 0 bases and the V segment lost 0 bases, leaving 6 bases of the junction unmatched. The CDR3 length is 19 residues. This CDR3 is CASSVAPRLAGANTGELFF. Here the CDR3 DNA reads TGTGCCAGCAGCGTAGCCCCTCGACTAGCGGGGGCGAACACCGGGGAGCTGTTTTTT.

The chain is built from TRBV4-1 and TRBJ1-2; a possible D gene is TRBD1 (5 bases). CDR1 is MGHRA and CDR2 is YSYEKL in the germline V gene. The CDR3 has 15 residues. V lost 3 bases and J lost 5, with 16 bases in between. The CDR3 DNA follows: TGCGCCAGCAGCCAGAATGGAGCGACAGCGTATGGCTACACCTTC. It specifies CASSQNGATAYGYTF.

The DNA of the CDR3 is TGTGCCAGCAGCGTACGTGGACTAGCGGTCGACGAGCAGTACTTC. Its translation is CASSVRGLAVDEQYF. The V gene is TRBV9, the J gene TRBJ2-7, with TRBD2 matching over 10 bases. CDR3 size: 15 residues. V shed 1 base, J shed 5 bases, and the junction held 6 bases outside the gene matches. The V gene's germline CDR1 is SGDLS and CDR2 YYNGEE.

V gene TRBV7-3 combines with J gene TRBJ2-7, with D possibly being TRBD2 (6 bases). Trimming removed 5 bases from V and 6 bases from J, with 17 bases in between. The CDR3 sequence is 14 residues long. The germline V gene has CDR1 SGHTA and CDR2 FQGTGA. Here the CDR3 DNA reads TGTGCCAGCAGCCCGCAACCGGGAGCCGGCGAGCAGTACTTC. This gives the protein CASSPQPGAGEQYF.

J is TRBJ1-6 and V is TRBV10-2; tentatively, D is TRBD1 (5 bases). The CDR3 sequence is 14 residues long. Trimming cost V 7 bases and J 4 bases, with 11 bases left between them. Germline V CDR1 and CDR2: WSHSY, SAAADI. CDR3 sequence: CASTWTLYNSPLHF. The CDR3 DNA follows: TGCGCCAGCACCTGGACATTGTATAATTCACCCCTCCACTTT.

The V gene is TRBV3-1 (or the pseudogene TRBV3-2), the J gene TRBJ2-7, with 7 bases matching TRBD1. V lost 4 bases, J lost 4 bases, and 4 bases stayed unmatched. The CDR3 length is 13 residues. Germline V gene data show CDR1 as LGHDT and CDR2 as YNNKEL (reference sequence). The CDR3 DNA sequence: TGTGCCAGCAGCCCCGGGACAGAATACGAGCAGTACTTC. It is translated as CASSPGTEYEQYF.